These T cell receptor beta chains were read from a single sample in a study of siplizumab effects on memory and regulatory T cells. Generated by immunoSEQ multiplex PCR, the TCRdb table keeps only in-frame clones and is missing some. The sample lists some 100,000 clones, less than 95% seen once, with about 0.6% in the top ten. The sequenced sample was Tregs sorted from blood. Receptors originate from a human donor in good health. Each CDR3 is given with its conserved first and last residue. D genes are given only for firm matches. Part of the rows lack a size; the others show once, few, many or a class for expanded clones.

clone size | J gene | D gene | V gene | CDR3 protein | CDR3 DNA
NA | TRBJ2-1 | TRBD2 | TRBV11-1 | CASSLELAGGQSEQFF | TGTGCCAGCAGCTTAGAGTTAGCGGGAGGACAGAGTGAGCAGTTCTTC
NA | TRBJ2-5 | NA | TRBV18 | CASSLSPETQYF | TGTGCCAGCTCACTAAGCCCAGAGACCCAGTACTTC
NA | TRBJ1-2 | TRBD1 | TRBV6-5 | CASRGTANYGYTF | TGTGCCAGCAGGGGGACAGCTAACTATGGCTACACCTTC
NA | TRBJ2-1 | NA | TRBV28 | CASSYFRTAYNEQFF | TGTGCCAGCAGTTACTTTCGGACAGCGTACAATGAGCAGTTCTTC
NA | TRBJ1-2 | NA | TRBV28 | CASSLGLGVWTATYGYTF | TGTGCCAGCAGTTTAGGATTAGGTGTATGGACAGCGACCTATGGCTACACCTTC
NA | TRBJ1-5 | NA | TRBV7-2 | CASSFNWISNQPQHF | TGTGCCAGCAGCTTTAACTGGATTAGCAATCAGCCCCAGCATTTT
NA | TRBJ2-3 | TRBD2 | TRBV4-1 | CASSQGDTSAYTDTQYF | TGCGCCAGCAGCCAAGGCGATACTAGCGCCTACACAGATACGCAGTATTTT
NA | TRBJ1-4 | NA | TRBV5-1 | CASSPFGPDEKLFF | TGCGCCAGCAGCCCCTTCGGGCCGGATGAAAAACTGTTTTTT
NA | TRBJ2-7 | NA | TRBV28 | CASTVGAAYEQYF | TGTGCCAGCACCGTCGGGGCAGCCTACGAGCAGTACTTC
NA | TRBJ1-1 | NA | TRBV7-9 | CASSLASDTEAFF | TGTGCCAGCAGCTTAGCATCGGACACTGAAGCTTTCTTT
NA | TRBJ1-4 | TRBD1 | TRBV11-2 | CASSVRQGVREKLFF | TGTGCCAGCAGCGTTCGACAGGGGGTGAGAGAAAAACTGTTTTTT
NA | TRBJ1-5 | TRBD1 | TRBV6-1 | CASRLDRGNQPQHF | TGTGCCAGCAGGCTAGACAGGGGCAATCAGCCCCAGCATTTT
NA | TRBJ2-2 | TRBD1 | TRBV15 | CATSRETGGITGELFF | TGTGCCACCAGCAGAGAGACAGGGGGCATAACCGGGGAGCTGTTTTTT
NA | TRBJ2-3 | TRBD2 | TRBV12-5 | CASGGRGDTQYF | TGTGCTAGTGGGGGGAGGGGAGATACGCAGTATTTT
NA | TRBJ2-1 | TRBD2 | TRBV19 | CASSRETSGRVNEQFF | TGTGCCAGTAGTCGCGAGACTAGCGGGAGGGTTAATGAGCAGTTCTTC
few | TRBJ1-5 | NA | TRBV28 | CASTPPGRVNTGQPQHF | TGTGCCAGCACCCCCCCGGGGCGGGTGAATACAGGTCAGCCCCAGCATTTT
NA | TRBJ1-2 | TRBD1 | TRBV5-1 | CATREPGQGDGYTF | TGCGCCACTCGGGAACCGGGACAGGGAGATGGCTACACCTTC
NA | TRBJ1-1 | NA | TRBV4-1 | CASSSQWGVNTEAFF | TGCGCCAGCAGCAGCCAATGGGGGGTCAACACTGAAGCTTTCTTT
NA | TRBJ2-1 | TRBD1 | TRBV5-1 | CASTEWTNDRANYNEQFF | TGCGCCAGTACGGAATGGACCAACGACAGGGCTAACTACAATGAGCAGTTCTTC